Listed below are T cell receptor beta chains from one sample, sequenced in a study of vaccination and CD4 T cells after COVID-19. TCRdb called the PCR reads again in MiXCR, with one record for every CDR3 protein. The table lists 12,000 to 15,000 distinct CDR3 sequences, 69% of them singletons. The specimen comprised CD4+ T cells from blood, sampled after SARS-CoV-2 vaccination. These receptors were collected from a human donor who had recovered from COVID-19. Each CDR3 is given with its conserved first and last residue. Each record gives: J gene, D gene, clone size, V gene, CDR3 DNA, CDR3 protein. A D gene is named only where the DNA matches it firmly. Clone size is shown for a subset of rows, as once, few, many or a class of expanded clone.

j_gene: TRBJ2-5; d_gene: TRBD2; abundance: -; v_gene: TRBV20-1; CDR3nt: TGCAGTGCTAGAGCTAGCGGATCAATCCAAGAGACCCAGTACTTC; CDR3aa: CSARASGSIQETQYF
j_gene: TRBJ2-1; d_gene: -; abundance: once; v_gene: TRBV20-1; CDR3nt: TGCAGTGCTAGAGTGGGACTTTACAATGAGCAGTTCTTC; CDR3aa: CSARVGLYNEQFF
j_gene: TRBJ1-6; d_gene: -; abundance: once; v_gene: TRBV2; CDR3nt: TGTGCCAGCAGTGCGGAAAAAAGCTCCTATAATTCACCCCTCCACTTT; CDR3aa: CASSAEKSSYNSPLHF
j_gene: TRBJ2-7; d_gene: TRBD2; abundance: -; v_gene: TRBV20-1; CDR3nt: TGCAGTGCTAGAGAGATCCGGCGGGGACTATCCTACGAGCAGTACTTC; CDR3aa: CSAREIRRGLSYEQYF
j_gene: TRBJ1-2; d_gene: -; abundance: -; v_gene: TRBV6-1; CDR3nt: TGTGCCAGCAGTGGGGCCTGGGGGCGGAATGATTATGGCTACACCTTC; CDR3aa: CASSGAWGRNDYGYTF
j_gene: TRBJ2-2; d_gene: -; abundance: -; v_gene: TRBV7-2; CDR3nt: TGTGCCAGCAGCTTAAGCAGGGACACCGGGGAGCTGTTTTTT; CDR3aa: CASSLSRDTGELFF
j_gene: TRBJ1-2; d_gene: -; abundance: -; v_gene: TRBV6-1; CDR3nt: TGTGCCAGCAGTGAAGCTGAATTCAACTATGGCTACACCTTC; CDR3aa: CASSEAEFNYGYTF
j_gene: TRBJ2-5; d_gene: TRBD2; abundance: -; v_gene: TRBV11-1; CDR3nt: TGTGCCAGCAGCCCACATGGAGTCGGGGGGGTGTTTTCAGAGACCCAGTACTTC; CDR3aa: CASSPHGVGGVFSETQYF
j_gene: TRBJ1-1; d_gene: TRBD1; abundance: -; v_gene: TRBV6-1; CDR3nt: TGTGCCAGCAGTAGGACAGGGAGTGAAGCTTTCTTT; CDR3aa: CASSRTGSEAFF
j_gene: TRBJ2-2; d_gene: TRBD2; abundance: -; v_gene: TRBV19; CDR3nt: TGCGCCAGTAGTAAGCTAGCGGGAGGGCCGAACACCGGGGAGCTGTTTTTT; CDR3aa: CASSKLAGGPNTGELFF
j_gene: TRBJ2-3; d_gene: -; abundance: -; v_gene: TRBV28; CDR3nt: TGTGCCAGCAGTTCCGCCATCAGACTGATTAGCACAGATACGCAGTATTTT; CDR3aa: CASSSAIRLISTDTQYF
j_gene: TRBJ2-7; d_gene: -; abundance: -; v_gene: TRBV11-2; CDR3nt: TGTGCCAGCAGCTTAGATCCGGGTAGCTACGAGCAGTACTTC; CDR3aa: CASSLDPGSYEQYF
j_gene: TRBJ2-2; d_gene: TRBD1; abundance: -; v_gene: TRBV6-1; CDR3nt: TGTGCCAGCAGCCCCGGACAGGTGGACACCGGGGAGCTGTTTTTT; CDR3aa: CASSPGQVDTGELFF
j_gene: TRBJ1-3; d_gene: -; abundance: -; v_gene: TRBV7-2; CDR3nt: TGTGCCAGCAGCTTAGATTACCGGGACTCAAGGGGCCGTGGCTCTGGAAACACCATATATTTT; CDR3aa: CASSLDYRDSRGRGSGNTIYF
j_gene: TRBJ1-2; d_gene: TRBD1; abundance: -; v_gene: TRBV30; CDR3nt: TGTGCCTGCCGGGACAGGCGTAACTATGGCTACACCTTC; CDR3aa: CACRDRRNYGYTF
j_gene: TRBJ1-5; d_gene: TRBD1; abundance: few; v_gene: TRBV7-9; CDR3nt: TGTGCCAGCAGCTCAGAGACAGGGTTTGGGCGTCAGCCCCAGCATTTT; CDR3aa: CASSSETGFGRQPQHF
j_gene: TRBJ2-3; d_gene: TRBD2; abundance: few; v_gene: TRBV27; CDR3nt: TGTGCCAGCAGCAATCTAGCGGGAGCTTTTTATACGCAGTATTTT; CDR3aa: CASSNLAGAFYTQYF
j_gene: TRBJ2-5; d_gene: -; abundance: once; v_gene: TRBV30; CDR3nt: TGTGCCTGGAGTGTAGAGGGGGAGACCCAGTACTTC; CDR3aa: CAWSVEGETQYF
j_gene: TRBJ2-2; d_gene: TRBD2; abundance: -; v_gene: TRBV2; CDR3nt: TGTGCCAGCAGAGGTACTAGCGGGAGGAACACCGGGGAGCTGTTTTTT; CDR3aa: CASRGTSGRNTGELFF
j_gene: TRBJ2-5; d_gene: -; abundance: -; v_gene: TRBV2; CDR3nt: TGTGCCAGCAGTGAAATCGGGGAGACCCAGTACTTC; CDR3aa: CASSEIGETQYF
j_gene: TRBJ1-6; d_gene: -; abundance: -; v_gene: TRBV7-3; CDR3nt: TGTGCCAGCAGCTTGCAGGGCAGAGGCGGATCACCCCTCCACTTT; CDR3aa: CASSLQGRGGSPLHF
j_gene: TRBJ1-2; d_gene: TRBD1; abundance: few; v_gene: TRBV20-1; CDR3nt: TGCAGTGCTAGAGGAGTTACAGGGGGCGCGTACGGCTACACCTTC; CDR3aa: CSARGVTGGAYGYTF
j_gene: TRBJ2-1; d_gene: TRBD2; abundance: -; v_gene: TRBV20-1; CDR3nt: TGCAGTGCTAGTGGATCCCTAGCGGGAGAGGTTGAGCAGTTCTTC; CDR3aa: CSASGSLAGEVEQFF
j_gene: TRBJ1-2; d_gene: -; abundance: -; v_gene: TRBV5-1; CDR3nt: TGCGCCAGCAGCTCTGAGGGGTTTAACTATGGCTACACCTTC; CDR3aa: CASSSEGFNYGYTF
j_gene: TRBJ2-1; d_gene: -; abundance: -; v_gene: TRBV20-1; CDR3nt: TGCAGTGCCGTACCGAGCTCCTACAATGAGCAGTTCTTC; CDR3aa: CSAVPSSYNEQFF
j_gene: TRBJ1-5; d_gene: -; abundance: -; v_gene: TRBV19; CDR3nt: TGTGCCAGTAGGACGATAGGTTCTGTTAGCAATCAGCCCCAGCATTTT; CDR3aa: CASRTIGSVSNQPQHF
j_gene: TRBJ1-2; d_gene: TRBD1; abundance: -; v_gene: TRBV4-2; CDR3nt: TGTGCCAGCAGCCGGGATGAGCAGGGGGCGCGGTATGGCTACACCTTC; CDR3aa: CASSRDEQGARYGYTF
j_gene: TRBJ2-1; d_gene: TRBD2; abundance: -; v_gene: TRBV20-1; CDR3nt: TGCAGTGCTGTCGGGACTAGCGGGAGGGCGGGACCATACAATGAGCAGTTCTTC; CDR3aa: CSAVGTSGRAGPYNEQFF
j_gene: TRBJ2-3; d_gene: -; abundance: -; v_gene: TRBV11-2; CDR3nt: TGTGCCAGCAGCTTAGATCGAAAGGGCACGCAGTATTTT; CDR3aa: CASSLDRKGTQYF
j_gene: TRBJ2-4; d_gene: -; abundance: -; v_gene: TRBV6-1; CDR3nt: TGTGCCAGCAGTGAGTACAGGGTGGGAAACATTCAGTACTTC; CDR3aa: CASSEYRVGNIQYF
j_gene: TRBJ2-3; d_gene: TRBD1; abundance: -; v_gene: TRBV11-2; CDR3nt: TGTGCCAGCAGCCAAGGGACAGGAAGCACAGATACGCAGTATTTT; CDR3aa: CASSQGTGSTDTQYF
j_gene: TRBJ1-2; d_gene: -; abundance: few; v_gene: TRBV30; CDR3nt: TGTGCCTGGGGCCACAGGCTTGACTATGGCTACACCTTC; CDR3aa: CAWGHRLDYGYTF
j_gene: TRBJ2-7; d_gene: TRBD2; abundance: -; v_gene: TRBV27; CDR3nt: TGTGCCAGCAGGGGACTAGCGGGAACCGAGCAGTACTTC; CDR3aa: CASRGLAGTEQYF
j_gene: TRBJ2-5; d_gene: -; abundance: -; v_gene: TRBV7-2; CDR3nt: TGTGCCAGCAGCCCTTTGGCGGTTGTGACCCAGTACTTC; CDR3aa: CASSPLAVVTQYF
j_gene: TRBJ2-1; d_gene: -; abundance: -; v_gene: TRBV20-1; CDR3nt: TGCAGTGCTAGAAGTCGAGTGGGGTACCGGGACTCATTCAACAATGAGCAGTTCTTC; CDR3aa: CSARSRVGYRDSFNNEQFF
j_gene: TRBJ2-1; d_gene: TRBD2; abundance: -; v_gene: TRBV20-1; CDR3nt: TGCAGTGCTAGTGATCCCATTGTGGGAGGGCCGGGCAATGAGCAGTTCTTC; CDR3aa: CSASDPIVGGPGNEQFF
j_gene: TRBJ1-2; d_gene: TRBD1; abundance: -; v_gene: TRBV6-1; CDR3nt: TGTGCCAGCACCAGCCCGGGACAGAGATCCTATGGCTACACCTTC; CDR3aa: CASTSPGQRSYGYTF
j_gene: TRBJ2-5; d_gene: -; abundance: -; v_gene: TRBV20-1; CDR3nt: TGCAGTGCCCGAGGGGTGGATTACTCCGAGACCCAGTACTTC; CDR3aa: CSARGVDYSETQYF
j_gene: TRBJ1-1; d_gene: -; abundance: -; v_gene: TRBV15; CDR3nt: TGTGCCACCAGCAGAAATATCCCTCGGACACCGTTCTTT; CDR3aa: CATSRNIPRTPFF
j_gene: TRBJ2-5; d_gene: TRBD2; abundance: -; v_gene: TRBV19; CDR3nt: TGTGCCAGTAGTCTCGGGAGCGGGAGGCCTCAAGAGACCCAGTACTTC; CDR3aa: CASSLGSGRPQETQYF
j_gene: TRBJ1-1; d_gene: -; abundance: -; v_gene: TRBV7-2; CDR3nt: TGTGCCAGCAGCCCCCAGGGTGCGAACACTGAAGCTTTCTTT; CDR3aa: CASSPQGANTEAFF
j_gene: TRBJ1-5; d_gene: -; abundance: -; v_gene: TRBV24-1; CDR3nt: TGTGCCACCAGTGATGGGGGAACCTGGGATTTTAGCAATCAGCCCCAGCATTTT; CDR3aa: CATSDGGTWDFSNQPQHF
j_gene: TRBJ1-5; d_gene: -; abundance: few; v_gene: TRBV2; CDR3nt: TGTGCCAGCAGTGTGCAGGAGAATCAGCCCCAGCATTTT; CDR3aa: CASSVQENQPQHF
j_gene: TRBJ2-7; d_gene: -; abundance: -; v_gene: TRBV7-2; CDR3nt: TGTGCCAGCAGCTTCAAGCGGGCCTACGAGCAGTACTTC; CDR3aa: CASSFKRAYEQYF
j_gene: TRBJ1-5; d_gene: TRBD1; abundance: -; v_gene: TRBV6-5; CDR3nt: TGTGCCAGCAGTTACTCGAGACAGGGCGATCAGCCCCAGCATTTT; CDR3aa: CASSYSRQGDQPQHF
j_gene: TRBJ2-5; d_gene: -; abundance: -; v_gene: TRBV19; CDR3nt: TGTGCCAGTAGTATAGGCAGGGCGATAGAGACCCAGTACTTC; CDR3aa: CASSIGRAIETQYF
j_gene: TRBJ2-1; d_gene: TRBD2; abundance: -; v_gene: TRBV20-1; CDR3nt: TGCAGTGCTAGCAGGGGACTAGCGGCCTCCTACAATGAGCAGTTCTTC; CDR3aa: CSASRGLAASYNEQFF
j_gene: TRBJ2-7; d_gene: TRBD2; abundance: -; v_gene: TRBV6-5; CDR3nt: TGTGCCAGCAGTTCTCGGGCCGCCCCGGGGGGGGAGCAGTACTTC; CDR3aa: CASSSRAAPGGEQYF
j_gene: TRBJ1-1; d_gene: -; abundance: -; v_gene: TRBV5-1; CDR3nt: TGCGCCAGCAGCTTGGTTAGCCAGGGAAGGGGCACTGAAGCTTTCTTT; CDR3aa: CASSLVSQGRGTEAFF
j_gene: TRBJ2-2; d_gene: TRBD1; abundance: -; v_gene: TRBV6-2/TRBV6-3; CDR3nt: TGTGCCAGCAGAACCCGAATCAGGACAGGGAACACCGGGGAGCTGTTTTTT; CDR3aa: CASRTRIRTGNTGELFF
j_gene: TRBJ2-3; d_gene: -; abundance: -; v_gene: TRBV11-2; CDR3nt: TGTGCCAGCAGCTTAGATCAGGGCTCGGATACGCAGTATTTT; CDR3aa: CASSLDQGSDTQYF
j_gene: TRBJ2-7; d_gene: -; abundance: once; v_gene: TRBV7-8; CDR3nt: TGTGCCAGCAGCTTGCAAATAGAACATTACGAGCAGTACTTC; CDR3aa: CASSLQIEHYEQYF
j_gene: TRBJ2-1; d_gene: -; abundance: -; v_gene: TRBV20-1; CDR3nt: TGCAGTGCTAGGGAGGGAGCTAGCGCGTACAATGAGCAGTTCTTC; CDR3aa: CSAREGASAYNEQFF
j_gene: TRBJ2-2; d_gene: -; abundance: -; v_gene: TRBV15; CDR3nt: TGTGCCACCAGCAGAGATAGGACTTCAAGTGTCGGGGAGCTGTTTTTT; CDR3aa: CATSRDRTSSVGELFF
j_gene: TRBJ1-1; d_gene: -; abundance: few; v_gene: TRBV14; CDR3nt: TGTGCCAGCAGCCAAGAGCGGCAGCTCACTGAAGCTTTCTTT; CDR3aa: CASSQERQLTEAFF
j_gene: TRBJ2-5; d_gene: TRBD1; abundance: -; v_gene: TRBV7-3; CDR3nt: TGTGCCAGCAGCTTAGGGACAGGGGGTCAAGAGGCCCAGTACTTC; CDR3aa: CASSLGTGGQEAQYF
j_gene: TRBJ1-4; d_gene: TRBD1; abundance: -; v_gene: TRBV20-1; CDR3nt: TGCAGTGCTAGGCTAACAGGGGGTGCTAATGAAAAACTGTTTTTT; CDR3aa: CSARLTGGANEKLFF
j_gene: TRBJ1-5; d_gene: TRBD1; abundance: few; v_gene: TRBV6-2/TRBV6-3; CDR3nt: TGTGCCAGCAGTCGAATCGGACAGGTTCGGAATCAGCCCCAGCATTTT; CDR3aa: CASSRIGQVRNQPQHF
j_gene: TRBJ1-2; d_gene: -; abundance: -; v_gene: TRBV7-9; CDR3nt: TGTGCCAGCAGCTTGACAGGTTCTAACTATGGCTACACCTTC; CDR3aa: CASSLTGSNYGYTF